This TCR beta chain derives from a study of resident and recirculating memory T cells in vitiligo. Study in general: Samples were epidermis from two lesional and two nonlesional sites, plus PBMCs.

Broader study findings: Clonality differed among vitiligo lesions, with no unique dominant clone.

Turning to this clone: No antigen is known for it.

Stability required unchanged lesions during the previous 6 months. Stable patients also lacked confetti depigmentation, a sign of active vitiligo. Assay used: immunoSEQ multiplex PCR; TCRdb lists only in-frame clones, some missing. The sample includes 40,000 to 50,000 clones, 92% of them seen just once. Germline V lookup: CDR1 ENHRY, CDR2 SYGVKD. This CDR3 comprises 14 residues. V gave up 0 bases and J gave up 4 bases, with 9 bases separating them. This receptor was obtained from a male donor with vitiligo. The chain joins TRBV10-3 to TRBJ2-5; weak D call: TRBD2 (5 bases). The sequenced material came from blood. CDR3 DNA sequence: TGTGCCATCAGTGAGTCGAACAGCGGAGAGACCCAGTACTTC. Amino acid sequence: CAISESNSGETQYF.